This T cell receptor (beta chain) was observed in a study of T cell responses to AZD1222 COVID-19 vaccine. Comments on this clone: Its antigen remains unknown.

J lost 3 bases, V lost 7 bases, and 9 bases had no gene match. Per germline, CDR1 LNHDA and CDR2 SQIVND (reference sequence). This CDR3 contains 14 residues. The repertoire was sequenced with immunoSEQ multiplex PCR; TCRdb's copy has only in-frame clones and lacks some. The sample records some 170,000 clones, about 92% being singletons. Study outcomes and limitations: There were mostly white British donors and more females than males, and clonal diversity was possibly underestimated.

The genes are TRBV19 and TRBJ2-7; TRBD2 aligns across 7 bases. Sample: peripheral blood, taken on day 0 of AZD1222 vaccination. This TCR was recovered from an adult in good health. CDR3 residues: CASNPSGTIYEQYF. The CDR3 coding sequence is TGTGCCAGTAACCCTTCCGGGACTATCTACGAGCAGTACTTC.